Sequencing of this TCR beta chain was carried out in a study of OX40 agonist ivuxolimab in advanced cancers. On the study more broadly: Dose-escalation patients' cancers were hepatocellular carcinoma, melanoma, renal cell or head and neck cancer.

This clone was detected a few times. Germline CDR1 MNHEY, CDR2 SVGAGI. The V and J ends lost 0 bases and 4 bases respectively, with 9 bases between them. The CDR3 is 14 amino acids. Using immunoSEQ multiplex PCR, the repertoire was profiled, and TCRdb retains in-frame clones only, with some absent. Of some 12,000 clones detected, around 81% appear once; the ten largest clones hold around 20%. The chain links TRBV6-5 to TRBJ1-1; no clear D gene. The specimen comprised CD4+ or CD8+ T cells sorted from blood, sampled in a trial of the OX40 agonist ivuxolimab. The sequence derives from an adult with an advanced solid tumor such as melanoma, head and neck, liver or kidney cancer. CDR3 protein: CASSYSPGGTEAFF. CDR3 bases: TGTGCCAGCAGTTACTCCCCCGGAGGCACTGAAGCTTTCTTT.